Given below is one T cell receptor beta chain in context. In the source study's methods: It was from reference gene primer amplification that nucleated cell counts were estimated. Some clones are missing from TCRdb's copy, which holds only in-frame ones; the method was immunoSEQ multiplex PCR. V and J calls and clone size are given by that table; D and trimming were obtained from the DNA. The sample has some 49,000 clones, roughly 80% seen once. The data were obtained in a study of blood T cell repertoires in COVID-19. Study details: Specimens from acute and convalescent COVID-19 originated in the United States, Italy and Spain. T cells, B-cell-depleted T cells, or PBMCs provided the cDNA or gDNA that served as material.

Germline-derived CDR1 and CDR2 are MGHDK and SYGVNS. The V gene lost 4 bases and the J gene lost 12 bases, with 15 bases spanning the gap. The CDR3 spans 13 residues. The V and J genes are TRBV25-1 and TRBJ1-4; tentatively, D is TRBD1 (6 bases). This TCR was sampled from a woman in her fifties or sixties with acute or convalescent COVID-19. The sample was peripheral blood. For the CDR3, the DNA is TGTGCCAGCAGTGTACCTGGGACATTTCAACTGTTTTTT. Translating it yields CASSVPGTFQLFF.